The entry below describes one T cell receptor beta chain. The data originate from a study of blood T cell repertoires in COVID-19. The V segment lost 4 bases and the J segment 4 bases; nucleotides outside the gene matches: 6. The germline V gene encodes CDR1 SQVTM and CDR2 ANQGSEA. The CDR3 is 13 residues long. Per the original methods: Amplified reference gene primers provided the basis for estimating nucleated cell counts. Sequencing was performed with immunoSEQ multiplex PCR; in TCRdb, only in-frame clones are kept and a portion is missing. V, J and clone size are those of that table, while D and trimming were read from the DNA. The repertoire holds 9,000 to 15,000 clones, more than 70% seen once, with less than 6% in the top ten.

This chain uses TRBV29-1 with TRBJ1-1; TRBD1 matches at 7 bases. The origin of this receptor is a human donor in a cohort sampled during active COVID-19. Sequencing used peripheral blood. The DNA of the CDR3 is TGCAGCGTTGTACGGCAGGGGGGCACTGAAGCTTTCTTT. Amino acids: CSVVRQGGTEAFF.